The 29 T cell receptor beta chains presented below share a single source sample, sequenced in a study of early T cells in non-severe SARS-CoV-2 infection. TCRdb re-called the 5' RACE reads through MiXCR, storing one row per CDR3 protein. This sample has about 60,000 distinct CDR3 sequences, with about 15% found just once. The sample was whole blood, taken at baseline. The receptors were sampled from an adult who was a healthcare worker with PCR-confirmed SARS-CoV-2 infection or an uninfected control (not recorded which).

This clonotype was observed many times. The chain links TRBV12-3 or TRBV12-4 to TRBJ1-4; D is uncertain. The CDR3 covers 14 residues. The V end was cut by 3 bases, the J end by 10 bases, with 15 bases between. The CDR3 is CASSLASKDGKLFF. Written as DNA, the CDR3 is TGTGCCAGCAGTTTGGCATCCAAAGATGGAAAACTGTTTTTT.

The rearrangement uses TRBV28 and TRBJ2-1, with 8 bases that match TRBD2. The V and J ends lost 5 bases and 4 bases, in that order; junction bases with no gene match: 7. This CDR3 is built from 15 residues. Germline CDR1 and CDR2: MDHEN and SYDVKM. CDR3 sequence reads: CASSKRGGRYNEQFF. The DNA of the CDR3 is TGTGCCAGCAGTAAACGGGGGGGCCGATACAATGAGCAGTTCTTC.

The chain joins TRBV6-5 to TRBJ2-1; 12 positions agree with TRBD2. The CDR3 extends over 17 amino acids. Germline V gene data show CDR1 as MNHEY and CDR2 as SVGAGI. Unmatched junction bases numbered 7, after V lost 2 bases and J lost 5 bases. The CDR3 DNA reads TGTGCCAGCAGTTACAAAAAGGGACTAGCGGGCAACAATGAGCAGTTCTTC. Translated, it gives CASSYKKGLAGNNEQFF.

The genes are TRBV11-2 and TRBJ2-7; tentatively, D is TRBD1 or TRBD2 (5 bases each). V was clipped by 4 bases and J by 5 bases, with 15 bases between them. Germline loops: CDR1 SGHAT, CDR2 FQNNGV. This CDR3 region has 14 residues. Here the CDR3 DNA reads TGTGCCAGCAGCTATCGGGCAGGGAGAAACGAGCAGTACTTC. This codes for CASSYRAGRNEQYF.

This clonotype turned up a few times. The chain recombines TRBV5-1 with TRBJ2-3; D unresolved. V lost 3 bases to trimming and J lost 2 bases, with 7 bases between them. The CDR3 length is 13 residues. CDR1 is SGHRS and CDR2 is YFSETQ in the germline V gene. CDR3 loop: CASSWQDTDTQYF. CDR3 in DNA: TGCGCCAGCAGCTGGCAGGACACAGATACGCAGTATTTT.

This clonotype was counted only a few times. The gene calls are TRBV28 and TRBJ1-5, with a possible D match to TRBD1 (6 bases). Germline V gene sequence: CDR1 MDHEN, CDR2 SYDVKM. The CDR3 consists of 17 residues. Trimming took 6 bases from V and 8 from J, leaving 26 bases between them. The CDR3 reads CASSPTRQVSFGEPQHF. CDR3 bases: TGTGCCAGCAGCCCAACTAGACAGGTTTCCTTCGGAGAGCCCCAGCATTTT.

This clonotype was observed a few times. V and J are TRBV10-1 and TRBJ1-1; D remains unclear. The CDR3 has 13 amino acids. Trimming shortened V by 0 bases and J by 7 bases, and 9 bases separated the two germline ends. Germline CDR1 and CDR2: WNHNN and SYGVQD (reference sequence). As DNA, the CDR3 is TGCGCCAGCAGTGAGTCAGAAAGCCTTGAAGCTTTCTTT. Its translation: CASSESESLEAFF.

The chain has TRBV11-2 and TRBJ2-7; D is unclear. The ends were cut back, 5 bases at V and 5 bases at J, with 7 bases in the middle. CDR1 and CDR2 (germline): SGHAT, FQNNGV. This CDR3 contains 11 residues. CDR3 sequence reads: CASSNVNEQYF. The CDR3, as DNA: TGTGCCAGCAGCAACGTCAACGAGCAGTACTTC.

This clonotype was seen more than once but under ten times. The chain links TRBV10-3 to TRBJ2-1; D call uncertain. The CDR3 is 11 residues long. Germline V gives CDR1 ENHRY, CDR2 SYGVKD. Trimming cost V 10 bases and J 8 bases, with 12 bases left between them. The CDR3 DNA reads TGTGCCAGCTCTTCTGGCGATGAGCAGTTCTTC. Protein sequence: CASSSGDEQFF.

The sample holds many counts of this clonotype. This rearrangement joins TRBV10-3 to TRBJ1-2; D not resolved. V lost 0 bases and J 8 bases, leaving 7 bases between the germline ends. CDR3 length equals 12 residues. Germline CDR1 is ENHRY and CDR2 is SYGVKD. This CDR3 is CAISESTGGYTF. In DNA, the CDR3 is TGTGCCATCAGTGAGTCGACCGGCGGCTACACCTTC.

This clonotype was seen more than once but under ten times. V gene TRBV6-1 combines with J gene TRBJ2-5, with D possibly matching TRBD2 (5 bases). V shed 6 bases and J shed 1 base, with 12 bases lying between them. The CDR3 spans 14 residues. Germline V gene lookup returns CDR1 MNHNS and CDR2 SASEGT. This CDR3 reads CASRGLATQETQYF. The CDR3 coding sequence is TGTGCCAGCAGGGGTCTAGCAACCCAAGAGACCCAGTACTTC.

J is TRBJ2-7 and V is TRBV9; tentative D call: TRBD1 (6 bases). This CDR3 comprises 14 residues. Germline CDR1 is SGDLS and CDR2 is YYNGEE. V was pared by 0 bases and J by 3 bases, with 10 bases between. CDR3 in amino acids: CASSVEGRGYEQYF. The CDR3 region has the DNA TGTGCCAGCAGCGTAGAGGGCAGGGGCTACGAGCAGTACTTC.

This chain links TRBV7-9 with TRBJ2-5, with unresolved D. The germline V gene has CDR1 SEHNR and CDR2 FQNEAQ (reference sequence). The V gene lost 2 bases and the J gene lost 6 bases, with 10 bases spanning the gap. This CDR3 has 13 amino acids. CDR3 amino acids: CASSLSGWKTQYF. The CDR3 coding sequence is TGTGCCAGCAGCTTATCCGGGTGGAAGACCCAGTACTTC.

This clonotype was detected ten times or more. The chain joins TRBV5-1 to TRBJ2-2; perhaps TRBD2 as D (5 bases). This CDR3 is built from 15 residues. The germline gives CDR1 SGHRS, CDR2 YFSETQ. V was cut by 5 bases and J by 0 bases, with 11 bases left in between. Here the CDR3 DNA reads TGCGCCAGCAGGGAGCGGACGACGAACACCGGGGAGCTGTTTTTT. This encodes CASRERTTNTGELFF.

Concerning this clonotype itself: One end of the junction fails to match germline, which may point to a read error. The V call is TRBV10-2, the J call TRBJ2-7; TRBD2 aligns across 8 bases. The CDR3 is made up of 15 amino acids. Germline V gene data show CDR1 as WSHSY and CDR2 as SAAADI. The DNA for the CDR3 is TGCGCCAGCAGGGAGTCGGGGGGGTTCCACTACGAGCAGTACTTC. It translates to CASRESGGFHYEQYF.

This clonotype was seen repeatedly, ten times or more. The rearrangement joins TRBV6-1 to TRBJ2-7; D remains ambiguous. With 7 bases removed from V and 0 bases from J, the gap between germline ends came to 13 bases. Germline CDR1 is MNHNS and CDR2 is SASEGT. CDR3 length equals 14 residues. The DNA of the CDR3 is TGTGCCAGCACTCGGGCCACGACCTCCTACGAGCAGTACTTC. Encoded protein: CASTRATTSYEQYF.

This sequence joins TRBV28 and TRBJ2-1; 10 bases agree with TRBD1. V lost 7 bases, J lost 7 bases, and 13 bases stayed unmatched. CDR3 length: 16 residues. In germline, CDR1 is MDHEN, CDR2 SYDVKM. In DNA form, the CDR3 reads TGTGCCAGCACCCCGCCGGGACAGGGGATCGGGAATGAGCAGTTCTTC. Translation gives CASTPPGQGIGNEQFF.

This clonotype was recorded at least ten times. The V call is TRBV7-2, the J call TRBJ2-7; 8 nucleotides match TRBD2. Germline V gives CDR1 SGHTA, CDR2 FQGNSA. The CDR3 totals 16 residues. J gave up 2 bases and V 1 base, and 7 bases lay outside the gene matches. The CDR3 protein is CASSLVSAGGTYEQYF. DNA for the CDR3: TGTGCCAGCAGCTTAGTTTCCGCGGGGGGCACCTACGAGCAGTACTTC.

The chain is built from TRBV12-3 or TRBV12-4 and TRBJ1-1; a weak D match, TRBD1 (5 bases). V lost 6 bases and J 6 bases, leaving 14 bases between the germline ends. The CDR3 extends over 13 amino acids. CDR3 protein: CASRSGISAEAFF. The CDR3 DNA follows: TGTGCCAGCAGGTCAGGGATATCGGCTGAAGCTTTCTTT.

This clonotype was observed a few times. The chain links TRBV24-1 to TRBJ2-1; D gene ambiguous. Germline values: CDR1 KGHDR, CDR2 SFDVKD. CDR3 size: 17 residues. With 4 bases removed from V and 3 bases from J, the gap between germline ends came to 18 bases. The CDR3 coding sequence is TGTGCCACCAGTGAGAGTAGGCCGTCCGGCGGCTACAATGAGCAGTTCTTC. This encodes CATSESRPSGGYNEQFF.

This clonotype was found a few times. CDR3 amino acids: CASSQGLAEGFQETQYF. The DNA for the CDR3 is TGCGCCAGCAGCCAAGGTCTAGCGGAGGGGTTCCAAGAGACCCAGTACTTC. The chain joins TRBV4-1 to TRBJ2-5; 7 bases agree with TRBD2. CDR1 and CDR2 from the germline V gene are MGHRA and YSYEKL. This CDR3 has 17 amino acids. The V segment lost 1 base and the J segment 1 base; nucleotides outside the gene matches: 9.

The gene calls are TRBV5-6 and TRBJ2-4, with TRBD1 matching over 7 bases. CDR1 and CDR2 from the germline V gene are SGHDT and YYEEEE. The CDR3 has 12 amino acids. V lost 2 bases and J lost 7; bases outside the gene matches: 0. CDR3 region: CASSLQGNIQYF. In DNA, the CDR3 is TGTGCCAGCAGCTTACAGGGGAACATTCAGTACTTC.

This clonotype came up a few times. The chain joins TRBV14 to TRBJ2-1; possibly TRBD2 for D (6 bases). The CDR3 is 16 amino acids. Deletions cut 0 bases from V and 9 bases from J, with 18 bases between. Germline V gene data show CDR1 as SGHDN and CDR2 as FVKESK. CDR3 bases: TGTGCCAGCAGCCAAGATGCGGGGATTCACAACACTGAGCAGTTCTTC. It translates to CASSQDAGIHNTEQFF.

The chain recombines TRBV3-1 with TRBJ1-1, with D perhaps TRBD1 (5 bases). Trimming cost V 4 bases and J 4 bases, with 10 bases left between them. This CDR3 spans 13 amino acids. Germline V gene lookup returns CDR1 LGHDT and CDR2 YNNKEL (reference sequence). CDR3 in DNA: TGTGCCAGCAGCCTTGGGGGGTCCACTGAAGCTTTCTTT. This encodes CASSLGGSTEAFF.

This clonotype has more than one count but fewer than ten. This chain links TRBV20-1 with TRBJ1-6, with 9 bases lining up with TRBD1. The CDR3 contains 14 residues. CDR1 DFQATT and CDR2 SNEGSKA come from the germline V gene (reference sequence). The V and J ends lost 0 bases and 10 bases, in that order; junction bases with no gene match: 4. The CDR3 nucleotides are TGCAGTGCTAGAGATACAGGGGGCTGGTCACCCCTCCACTTT. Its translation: CSARDTGGWSPLHF.

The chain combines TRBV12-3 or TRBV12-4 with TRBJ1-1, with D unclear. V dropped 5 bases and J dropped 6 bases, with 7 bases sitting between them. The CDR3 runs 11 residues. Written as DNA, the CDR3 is TGTGCCAGCAGTGTCAAGGCTGAAGCTTTCTTT. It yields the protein CASSVKAEAFF.

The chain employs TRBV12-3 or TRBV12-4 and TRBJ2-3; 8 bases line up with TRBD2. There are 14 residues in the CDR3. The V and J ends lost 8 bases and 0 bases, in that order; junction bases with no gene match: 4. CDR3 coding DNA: TGTGCCAGCCGGGGGGGAGTGAGCACAGATACGCAGTATTTT. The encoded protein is CASRGGVSTDTQYF.

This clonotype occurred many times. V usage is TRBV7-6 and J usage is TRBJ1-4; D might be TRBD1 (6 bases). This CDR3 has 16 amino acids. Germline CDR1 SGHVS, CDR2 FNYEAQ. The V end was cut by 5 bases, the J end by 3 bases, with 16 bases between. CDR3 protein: CASSPSGRGANEKLFF. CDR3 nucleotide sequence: TGTGCCAGCAGCCCATCAGGCAGGGGAGCTAATGAAAAACTGTTTTTT.

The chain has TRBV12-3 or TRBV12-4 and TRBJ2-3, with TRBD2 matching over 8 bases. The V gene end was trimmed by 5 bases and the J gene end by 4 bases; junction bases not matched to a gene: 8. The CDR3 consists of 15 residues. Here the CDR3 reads CASSPGTRGPDTQYF. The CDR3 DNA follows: TGTGCCAGCAGTCCCGGGACTAGAGGTCCAGATACGCAGTATTTT.